A single sample is the source of the 12 T cell receptor beta chains below, sequenced in a study of T cell responses to AZD1222 COVID-19 vaccine. Clones were read by immunoSEQ multiplex PCR, and TCRdb kept only the in-frame ones, dropping some. The data show 150,000 to 200,000 clones, with over 85% seen just once and 3.9% held by the top ten. Here the sequenced sample was peripheral blood, taken on day 0 of AZD1222 vaccination. All receptors come from an adult in good health.

This chain joins TRBV6-1 and TRBJ2-7; the match to TRBD2 covers 8 bases. The CDR3 loop spans 17 amino acids. Losses at the gene ends were 3 bases for V and 3 bases for J; bases not matched to a gene: 13. Germline lookup yields CDR1 MNHNS and CDR2 SASEGT. The CDR3 spells CASSELSGTFLYYEQYF. CDR3 DNA: TGTGCCAGCAGTGAGCTTAGCGGGACGTTTCTCTACTACGAGCAGTACTTC.

This CDR3 is CASSQEYNNYGYTF. The CDR3 region has the DNA TGTGCCAGCAGCCAAGAATACAACAACTATGGCTACACCTTC. V is TRBV14 and J is TRBJ1-2; D is undetermined. Trimming removed 0 bases at V and 2 bases at J, with 7 bases between. The length of the CDR3 is 14 residues. Looked up from germline, CDR1 is SGHDN and CDR2 is FVKESK.

This chain uses TRBV11-3 with TRBJ1-1; D gene unclear. The length of the CDR3 is 15 residues. Trimming cost V 6 bases and J 3 bases, with 17 bases left between them. The germline gives CDR1 SGHNT, CDR2 YENEEA. DNA for the CDR3: TGTGCCAGCAGTACCGGCATTTCTCTGCACACTGAAGCTTTCTTT. This translates into CASSTGISLHTEAFF.

This sequence joins TRBV13 and TRBJ1-1, with D perhaps matching TRBD1 (6 bases). The CDR3 sequence is 15 residues long. Trimming cost V 5 bases and J 5 bases, with 18 bases left between them. Per germline, CDR1 PRHDT and CDR2 FYEKMQ (reference sequence). The CDR3 DNA is TGTGCCAGCAGCCCAGTCCCGGGACATAGGACTGAAGCTTTCTTT. Its protein is CASSPVPGHRTEAFF.

The chain combines TRBV12-5 with TRBJ1-3, with 7 positions matching TRBD1. The V gene's germline CDR1 is LGHNT and CDR2 FRNRAP. CDR3 length equals 18 residues. Trimming removed 7 bases from V and 0 bases from J; junction bases left unmatched: 15. The CDR3 coding sequence is TGTGCTAGTGCCCTGGAAGGGGGCAGGGGACTCTCTGGAAACACCATATATTTT. Protein sequence: CASALEGGRGLSGNTIYF.

The chain joins TRBV5-6 to TRBJ1-1; D call uncertain. The CDR3 contains 13 residues. Trimming pared 1 base from V and 0 bases from J, leaving 4 bases between. Germline V lookup: CDR1 SGHDT, CDR2 YYEEEE. The CDR3 here is CASSLRMNTEAFF. In nucleotides, the CDR3 is TGTGCCAGCAGCTTGAGAATGAACACTGAAGCTTTCTTT.

This chain uses TRBV19 with TRBJ2-6; no reliable D call. CDR1 is LNHDA, CDR2 SQIVND, per germline (reference sequence). The V end was cut by 5 bases, the J end by 0 bases, with 8 bases between. The CDR3 runs 15 residues. The CDR3 is CASSWGVSGANVLTF. The CDR3, as DNA: TGTGCCAGTAGTTGGGGTGTCTCTGGGGCCAACGTCCTGACTTTC.

The chain has TRBV7-6 and TRBJ1-2; 8 bases align to TRBD1. Trimming at V came to 5 bases and at J to 8 bases, leaving 7 bases not matched to a gene. The CDR3 covers 13 residues. CDR1 is SGHVS and CDR2 is FNYEAQ in the germline V gene. Here the CDR3 reads CASSVTGERGYTF. Written as DNA, the CDR3 is TGTGCCAGCAGCGTGACAGGGGAGAGAGGCTACACCTTC.

The V gene is TRBV5-1, the J gene TRBJ1-1; perhaps TRBD1 as D (5 bases). The CDR3 extends over 15 amino acids. V gave up 0 bases and J gave up 4 bases, with 13 bases separating them. The V gene's germline CDR1 is SGHRS and CDR2 YFSETQ. This CDR3 is CASSLVAGSATEAFF. The DNA for the CDR3 is TGCGCCAGCAGCTTGGTGGCAGGGAGCGCCACTGAAGCTTTCTTT. Filled out from reference TRBV5-1 and TRBJ1-1, the complete variable domain reads KAGVTQTPRYLIKTRGQQVTLSCSPISGHRSVSWYQQTPGQGLQFLFEYFSETQRNKGNFPGRFSGRQFSNSRSEMNVSTLELGDSALYLCASSLVAGSATEAFFGQGTRLTVV.

This clone was seen a single time. The V gene is TRBV7-6, the J gene TRBJ1-3; 12 nucleotides align to TRBD1. Germline V lookup: CDR1 SGHVS, CDR2 FNYEAQ. The CDR3 extends over 19 amino acids. V lost 1 base, J lost 0 bases, and 7 bases stayed unmatched. This chain's CDR3 is CASSLGQGQGAHSGNTIYF. The CDR3 DNA sequence: TGTGCCAGCAGCTTAGGGCAGGGACAGGGGGCCCACTCTGGAAACACCATATATTTT.

The chain combines TRBV2 with TRBJ1-1; no firm D call. The ends were cut back, 6 bases at V and 8 bases at J, with 10 bases in the middle. Looked up from germline, CDR1 is SNHLY and CDR2 is FYNNEI. The CDR3 extends over 11 amino acids. In DNA form, the CDR3 reads TGTGCCAGCAGACGGTCTAAGGAAGCTTTCTTT. It codes for CASRRSKEAFF.

The chain links TRBV6-5 to TRBJ2-6, with D possibly TRBD1 on 7 matching bases. The CDR3 spans 15 residues. The germline CDR1 and CDR2 sequences are MNHEY and SVGAGI. The V end was cut by 6 bases, the J end by 1 base, with 10 bases between. CDR3 in DNA: TGTGCCAGCAGAGCAGGGGGGTCTGGGGCCAACGTCCTGACTTTC. Residues: CASRAGGSGANVLTF.